The T cell receptor (beta chain) under discussion was sequenced for a study of blood T cell repertoires in COVID-19. Study-wide context: Sites across the United States, Italy and Spain contributed samples from acute and convalescent COVID-19.

Per the authors' pipeline: Reference gene primer amplification gave estimated nucleated cell counts. The table came from immunoSEQ multiplex PCR; TCRdb's copy has only in-frame clones and leaves some out. V and J calls and clone size are as listed in that table; D and trimming were resolved from the DNA. The table lists approximately 190,000 clones, around 84% of them singletons. The length of the CDR3 is 16 residues. V lost 0 bases, J lost 4 bases, and 9 bases stayed unmatched. CDR1 is SGHRS and CDR2 is YFSETQ in the germline V gene. This receptor was taken from a human donor in a cohort sampled during active COVID-19. This chain links TRBV5-1 with TRBJ2-7, with TRBD1 matching over 8 bases. Sequenced: peripheral blood. The CDR3 DNA follows: TGCGCCAGCAGCTTGGGGCTGCAGGGGGCGAGGTACGAGCAGTACTTC. Translated: CASSLGLQGARYEQYF.